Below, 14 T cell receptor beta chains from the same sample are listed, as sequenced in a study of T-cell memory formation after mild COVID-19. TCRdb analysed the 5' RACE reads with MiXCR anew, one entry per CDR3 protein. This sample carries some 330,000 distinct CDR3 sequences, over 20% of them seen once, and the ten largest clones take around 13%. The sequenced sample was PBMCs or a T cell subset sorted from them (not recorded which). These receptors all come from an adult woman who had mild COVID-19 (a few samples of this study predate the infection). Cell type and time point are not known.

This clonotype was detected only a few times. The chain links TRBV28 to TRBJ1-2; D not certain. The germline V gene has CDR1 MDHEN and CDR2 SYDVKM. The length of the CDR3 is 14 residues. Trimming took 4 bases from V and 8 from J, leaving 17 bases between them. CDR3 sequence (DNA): TGTGCCAGCAGTTCCCATTTGGGCGGGTCCGGCTACACCTTC. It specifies CASSSHLGGSGYTF.

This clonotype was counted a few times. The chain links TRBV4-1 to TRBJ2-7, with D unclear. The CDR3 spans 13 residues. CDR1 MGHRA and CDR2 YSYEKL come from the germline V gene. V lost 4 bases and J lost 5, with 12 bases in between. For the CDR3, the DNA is TGCGCCAGCAGCCTTAGGGTTGGGGACGAGCAGTACTTC. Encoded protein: CASSLRVGDEQYF.

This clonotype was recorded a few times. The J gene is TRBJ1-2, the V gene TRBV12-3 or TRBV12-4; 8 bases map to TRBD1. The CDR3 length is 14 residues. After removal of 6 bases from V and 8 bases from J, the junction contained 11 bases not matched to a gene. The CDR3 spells CASRSTGAGVGYTF. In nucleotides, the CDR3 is TGTGCCAGCAGATCGACAGGGGCGGGCGTAGGCTACACCTTC.

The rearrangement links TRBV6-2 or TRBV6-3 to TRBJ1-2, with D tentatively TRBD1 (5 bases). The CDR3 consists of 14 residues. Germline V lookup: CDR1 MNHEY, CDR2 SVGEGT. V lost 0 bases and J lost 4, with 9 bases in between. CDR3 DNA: TGTGCCAGCAGTTACTCGGCAGGGTTCTATGGCTACACCTTC. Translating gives CASSYSAGFYGYTF.

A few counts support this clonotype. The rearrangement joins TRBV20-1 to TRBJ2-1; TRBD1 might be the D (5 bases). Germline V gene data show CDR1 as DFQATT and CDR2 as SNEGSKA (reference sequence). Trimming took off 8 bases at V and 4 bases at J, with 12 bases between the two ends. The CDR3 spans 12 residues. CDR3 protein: CSKRGKYNEQFF. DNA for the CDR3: TGCAGTAAAAGGGGAAAATACAATGAGCAGTTCTTC.

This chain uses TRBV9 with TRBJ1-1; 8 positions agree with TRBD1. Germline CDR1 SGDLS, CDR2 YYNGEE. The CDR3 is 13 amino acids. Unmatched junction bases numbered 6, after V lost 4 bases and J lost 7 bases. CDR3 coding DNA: TGTGCCAGCAGCCACGGGACAGGTTTTGAAGCTTTCTTT. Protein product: CASSHGTGFEAFF.

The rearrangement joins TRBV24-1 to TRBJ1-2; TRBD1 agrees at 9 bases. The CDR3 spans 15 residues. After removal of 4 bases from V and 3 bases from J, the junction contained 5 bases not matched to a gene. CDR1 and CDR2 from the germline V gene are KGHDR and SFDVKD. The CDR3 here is CATSDWTGEDYGYTF. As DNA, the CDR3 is TGTGCCACCAGTGACTGGACAGGGGAGGACTATGGCTACACCTTC.

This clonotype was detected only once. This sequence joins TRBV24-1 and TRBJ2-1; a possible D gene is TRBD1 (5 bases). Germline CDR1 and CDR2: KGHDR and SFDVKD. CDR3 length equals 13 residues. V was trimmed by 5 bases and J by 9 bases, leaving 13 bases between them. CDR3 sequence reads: CATSVAGNFEQFF. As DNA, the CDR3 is TGTGCCACCAGTGTGGCAGGGAATTTTGAGCAGTTCTTC.

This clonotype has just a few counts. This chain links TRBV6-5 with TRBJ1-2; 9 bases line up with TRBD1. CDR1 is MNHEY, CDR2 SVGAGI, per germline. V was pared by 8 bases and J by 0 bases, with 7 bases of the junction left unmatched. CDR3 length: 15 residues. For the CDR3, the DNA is TGTGCCAGCTCTGGAAGGACAGGGGCTAACTATGGCTACACCTTC. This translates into CASSGRTGANYGYTF.

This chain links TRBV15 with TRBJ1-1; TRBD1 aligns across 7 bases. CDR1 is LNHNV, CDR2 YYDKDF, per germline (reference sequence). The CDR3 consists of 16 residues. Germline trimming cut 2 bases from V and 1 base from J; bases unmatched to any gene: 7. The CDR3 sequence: CATSRTTTGENTEAFF. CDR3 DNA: TGTGCCACCAGCAGAACAACAACAGGGGAGAACACTGAAGCTTTCTTT.

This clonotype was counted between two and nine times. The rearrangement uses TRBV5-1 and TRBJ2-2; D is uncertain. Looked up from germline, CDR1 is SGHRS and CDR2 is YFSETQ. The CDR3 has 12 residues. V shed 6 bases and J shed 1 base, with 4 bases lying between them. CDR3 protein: CASTGNTGELFF. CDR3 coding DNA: TGCGCCAGCACAGGGAACACCGGGGAGCTGTTTTTT.

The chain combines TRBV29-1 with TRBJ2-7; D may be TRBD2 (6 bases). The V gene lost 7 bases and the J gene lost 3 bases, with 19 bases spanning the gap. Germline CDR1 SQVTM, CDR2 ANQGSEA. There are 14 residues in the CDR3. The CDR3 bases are TGCAGCGCCTCACTAGCCCGCGAGAACTACGAGCAGTACTTC. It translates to CSASLARENYEQYF.

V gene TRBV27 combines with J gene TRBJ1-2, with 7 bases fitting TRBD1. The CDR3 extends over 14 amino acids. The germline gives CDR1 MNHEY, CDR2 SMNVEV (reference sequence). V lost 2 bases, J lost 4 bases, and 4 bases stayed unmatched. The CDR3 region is CASSLNRGTYGYTF. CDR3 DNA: TGTGCCAGCAGTTTAAACAGGGGTACCTATGGCTACACCTTC.

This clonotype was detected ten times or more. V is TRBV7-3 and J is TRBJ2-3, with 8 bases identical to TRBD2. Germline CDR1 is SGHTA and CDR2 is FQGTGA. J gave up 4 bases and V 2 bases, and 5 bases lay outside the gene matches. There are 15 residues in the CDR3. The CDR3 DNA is TGTGCCAGCAGCTTAGACGGGAGGGCCGCAGATACGCAGTATTTT. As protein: CASSLDGRAADTQYF.